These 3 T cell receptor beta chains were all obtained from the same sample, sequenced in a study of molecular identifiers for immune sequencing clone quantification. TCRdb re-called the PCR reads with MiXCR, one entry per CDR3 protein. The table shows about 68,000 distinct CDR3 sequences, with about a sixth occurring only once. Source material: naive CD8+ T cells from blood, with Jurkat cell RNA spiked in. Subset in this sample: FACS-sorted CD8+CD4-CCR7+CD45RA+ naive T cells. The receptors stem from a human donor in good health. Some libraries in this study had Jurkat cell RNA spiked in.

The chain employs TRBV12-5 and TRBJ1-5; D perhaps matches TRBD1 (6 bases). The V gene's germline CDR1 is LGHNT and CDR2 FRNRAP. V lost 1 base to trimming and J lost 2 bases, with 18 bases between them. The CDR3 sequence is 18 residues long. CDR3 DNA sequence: TGTGCTAGTGGTTTGGAACAACAGGGCGGGATTGGCAATCAGCCCCAGCATTTT. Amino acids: CASGLEQQGGIGNQPQHF.

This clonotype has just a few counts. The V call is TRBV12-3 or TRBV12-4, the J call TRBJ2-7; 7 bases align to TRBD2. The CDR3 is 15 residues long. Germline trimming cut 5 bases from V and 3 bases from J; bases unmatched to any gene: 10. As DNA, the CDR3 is TGTGCCAGCAGTCACGTCTGGAGCGGGGACTACGAGCAGTACTTC. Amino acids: CASSHVWSGDYEQYF.

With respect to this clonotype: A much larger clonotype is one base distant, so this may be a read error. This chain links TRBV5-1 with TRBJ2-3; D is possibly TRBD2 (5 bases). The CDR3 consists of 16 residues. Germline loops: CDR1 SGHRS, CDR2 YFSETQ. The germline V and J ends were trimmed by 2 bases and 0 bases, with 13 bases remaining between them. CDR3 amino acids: CASSFPAGLSTDTQYF. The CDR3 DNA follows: TGCGCCAGCAGCTTTCCTGCGGGCCTTAGCACAGATACGCAGTATTTT.